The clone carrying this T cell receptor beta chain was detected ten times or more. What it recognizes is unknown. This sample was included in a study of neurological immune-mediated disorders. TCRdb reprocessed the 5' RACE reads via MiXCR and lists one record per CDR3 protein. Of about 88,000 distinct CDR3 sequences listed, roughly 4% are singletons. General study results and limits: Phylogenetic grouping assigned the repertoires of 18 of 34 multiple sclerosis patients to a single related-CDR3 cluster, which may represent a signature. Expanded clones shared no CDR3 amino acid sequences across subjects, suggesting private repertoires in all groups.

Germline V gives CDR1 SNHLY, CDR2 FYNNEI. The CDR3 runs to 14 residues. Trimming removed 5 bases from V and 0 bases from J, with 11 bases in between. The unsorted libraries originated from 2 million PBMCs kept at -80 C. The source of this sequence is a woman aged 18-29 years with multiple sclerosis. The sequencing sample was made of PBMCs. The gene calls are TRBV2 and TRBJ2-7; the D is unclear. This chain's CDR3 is CASSTRSVSYEQYF. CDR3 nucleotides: TGTGCCAGCAGTACCAGGTCTGTCTCCTACGAGCAGTACTTC.